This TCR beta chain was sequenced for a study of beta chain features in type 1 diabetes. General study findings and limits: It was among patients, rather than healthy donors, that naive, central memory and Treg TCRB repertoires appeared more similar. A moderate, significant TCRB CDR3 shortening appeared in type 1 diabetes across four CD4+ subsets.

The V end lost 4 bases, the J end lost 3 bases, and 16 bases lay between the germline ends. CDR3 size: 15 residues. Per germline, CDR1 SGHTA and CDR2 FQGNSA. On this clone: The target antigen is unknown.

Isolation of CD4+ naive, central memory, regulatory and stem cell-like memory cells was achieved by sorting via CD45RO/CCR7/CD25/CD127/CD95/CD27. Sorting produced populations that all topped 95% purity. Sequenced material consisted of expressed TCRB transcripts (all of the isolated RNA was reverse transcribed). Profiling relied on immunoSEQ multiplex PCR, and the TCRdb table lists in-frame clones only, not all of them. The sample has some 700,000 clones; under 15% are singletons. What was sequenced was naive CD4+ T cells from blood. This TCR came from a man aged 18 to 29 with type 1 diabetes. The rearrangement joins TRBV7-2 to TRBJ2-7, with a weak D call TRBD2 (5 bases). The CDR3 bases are TGTGCCAGCAGCTACGGACGGGGAGAGAACTACGAGCAGTACTTC. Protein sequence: CASSYGRGENYEQYF.